The next 20 T cell receptor beta chains were all read from a single sample in a study of radiation and T cells in renal cell carcinoma. Time point specified: baseline pretreatment blood. Treatment given: 15 Gy SBRT to primary tumor, nephrectomy 4 weeks later. Assay: immunoSEQ multiplex PCR; the TCRdb copy retains only in-frame clones and omits some. The table records 45,000 to 65,000 clones, approximately 80% of them present only once. The specimen comprised blood, sampled from a patient whose treatment included radiotherapy and nephrectomy. These receptors were obtained from a man in his sixties with renal cell carcinoma.

This clone was found many times. This CDR3 is CASSWGASEKLFF. In DNA form, the CDR3 reads TGTGCCAGCAGCTGGGGGGCGAGTGAAAAACTGTTTTTT. V is TRBV27 and J is TRBJ1-4; D may be TRBD1 (6 bases). This CDR3 has 13 amino acids. V was clipped by 6 bases and J by 7 bases, with 12 bases between them. The germline V gene encodes CDR1 MNHEY and CDR2 SMNVEV (reference sequence).

This clone was seen more than once but under ten times. V gene TRBV6-5 combines with J gene TRBJ2-2; D gene unclear. Germline CDR1 is MNHEY and CDR2 is SVGAGI. This CDR3 spans 14 amino acids. V was trimmed by 6 bases and J by 1 base, leaving 9 bases between them. The CDR3 DNA follows: TGTGCCAGCAGGAGACTTATGAACACCGGGGAGCTGTTTTTT. Its protein product is CASRRLMNTGELFF.

This clone was counted a few times. V and J are TRBV10-1 and TRBJ2-1; D unresolved. Trimming took 2 bases from V and 7 from J, leaving 12 bases between them. CDR3 length: 14 residues. Germline loops: CDR1 WNHNN, CDR2 SYGVQD (reference sequence). CDR3: CASSEEQTANEQFF. CDR3 DNA sequence: TGCGCCAGCAGTGAGGAGCAAACAGCAAATGAGCAGTTCTTC.

V is TRBV19 and J is TRBJ1-2; 9 bases align to TRBD1. The germline gives CDR1 LNHDA, CDR2 SQIVND (reference sequence). The CDR3 has 13 amino acids. Trimming cost V 8 bases and J 2 bases; bases outside gene matches: 3. CDR3 protein: CASGGQGNYGYTF. CDR3 coding DNA: TGTGCCAGTGGCGGACAGGGGAACTATGGCTACACCTTC.

This clone has a single count. This chain connects TRBV9 to TRBJ2-3, with 7 positions matching TRBD2. Germline CDR1 reads SGDLS; CDR2 reads YYNGEE. The V segment lost 1 base and the J segment 4 bases; nucleotides outside the gene matches: 12. CDR3 length: 17 residues. CDR3 coding DNA: TGTGCCAGCAGCGTATCTGAGGGAGGGCGAGGGGCAGATACGCAGTATTTT. Its translation: CASSVSEGGRGADTQYF.

This clone was found a few times. This chain joins TRBV6-1 and TRBJ1-5; no definite D call. The CDR3 has 13 amino acids. V was cut by 8 bases and J by 4 bases, with 12 bases left in between. CDR1 is MNHNS, CDR2 SASEGT, per germline. CDR3 in amino acids: CASGRAQNQPQHF. CDR3 DNA sequence: TGTGCCAGCGGCCGGGCCCAAAATCAGCCCCAGCATTTT.

The chain joins TRBV5-4 to TRBJ2-3; 9 nucleotides line up with TRBD1. The length of the CDR3 is 16 residues. Germline V CDR1 and CDR2: SGHNT, YYREEE (reference sequence). V shed 4 bases, J shed 1 base, and the junction held 7 bases outside the gene matches. CDR3 DNA sequence: TGTGCCAGCAGCGGCGAGAGGACAGGGGGCACAGATACGCAGTATTTT. The encoded protein is CASSGERTGGTDTQYF.

The gene calls are TRBV13 and TRBJ2-7, with 7 nucleotides matching TRBD1. The CDR3 runs 13 residues. With 1 base clipped from V and 5 bases from J, the junction kept 2 bases outside the gene matches. Germline-derived CDR1 and CDR2 are PRHDT and FYEKMQ (reference sequence). The CDR3 spells CASSLAGGNEQYF. The DNA for the CDR3 is TGTGCCAGCAGCTTAGCAGGGGGTAACGAGCAGTACTTC.

The table lists this clone with a few counts. V gene TRBV6-1 combines with J gene TRBJ2-2, with D possibly matching TRBD2 (6 bases). With 3 bases removed from V and 6 bases from J, the gap between germline ends came to 11 bases. The CDR3 has 14 residues. CDR1 MNHNS and CDR2 SASEGT come from the germline V gene. CDR3 sequence: CASSDKAGSGELFF. CDR3 nucleotides: TGTGCCAGCAGTGATAAGGCGGGGTCCGGGGAGCTGTTTTTT.

The chain joins TRBV19 to TRBJ1-5, with 9 bases matching TRBD1. Germline loops: CDR1 LNHDA, CDR2 SQIVND (reference sequence). This CDR3 region has 18 residues. V shed 5 bases and J 4 bases; nucleotides not matched to a gene: 15. CDR3 region: CASSPDRGGVGLNQPQHF. In DNA, the CDR3 is TGTGCCAGTAGTCCGGACAGGGGTGGCGTAGGCCTTAATCAGCCCCAGCATTTT. Full variable domain (remainder filled in from reference TRBV19 and TRBJ1-5): DGGITQSPKYLFRKEGQNVTLSCEQNLNHDAMYWYRQDPGQGLRLIYYSQIVNDFQKGDIAEGYSVSREKKESFPLTVTSAQKNPTAFYLCASSPDRGGVGLNQPQHFGDGTRLSIL.

The chain combines TRBV18 with TRBJ2-7; TRBD1 is a possible D gene (5 bases). Trimming left V 3 bases short and J 2 bases short, with 11 bases between. Germline V gene sequence: CDR1 KGHSH, CDR2 LQKENI. This CDR3 region has 14 residues. The CDR3 nucleotides are TGTGCCAGCTCACCGACGGACATGACCTACGAGCAGTACTTC. Its translation is CASSPTDMTYEQYF.

The genes are TRBV10-3 and TRBJ2-3; 7 bases are shared with TRBD2. CDR3 length equals 16 residues. V was pared by 4 bases and J by 4 bases, with 11 bases of the junction left unmatched. Germline assignment: CDR1 ENHRY and CDR2 SYGVKD. Written as DNA, the CDR3 is TGTGCCATCAGTGGCGGTGCGGGAGCAGACTCAGATACGCAGTATTTT. Protein product: CAISGGAGADSDTQYF.

The V and J genes are TRBV11-2 and TRBJ1-6; the D is unclear. V lost 0 bases and J 9 bases, leaving 9 bases between the germline ends. CDR1 and CDR2 (germline): SGHAT, FQNNGV. The CDR3 covers 14 residues. CDR3 in amino acids: CASSLDAEGSPLHF. In nucleotides, the CDR3 is TGTGCCAGCAGCTTAGACGCAGAGGGTTCACCCCTCCACTTT.

J is TRBJ1-3 and V is TRBV7-9, with 7 bases matching TRBD1. V was pared by 6 bases and J by 1 base, with 3 bases of the junction left unmatched. CDR1 and CDR2 (germline): SEHNR, FQNEAQ (reference sequence). There are 14 residues in the CDR3. CDR3 nucleotide sequence: TGTGCCAGCAGGGAGGGGGCTTCTGGAAACACCATATATTTT. It specifies CASREGASGNTIYF.

A single count supports this clone. CDR3 sequence: CASGGQSYEQYF. The CDR3, as DNA: TGTGCCAGCGGCGGGCAGTCCTACGAGCAGTACTTC. The genes are TRBV2 and TRBJ2-7, with a tentative D call TRBD2 (5 bases). The CDR3 extends over 12 amino acids. Between the trimmed V and J ends, which lost 8 bases and 1 base, there was a span of 9 bases. Germline assignment: CDR1 SNHLY and CDR2 FYNNEI.

This clone was counted a few times. The rearrangement joins TRBV6-1 to TRBJ2-7, with D perhaps TRBD1 (7 bases). CDR1 is MNHNS and CDR2 is SASEGT in the germline V gene. Trimming left V 7 bases short and J 3 bases short, with 16 bases between. The CDR3 is 14 amino acids. The CDR3 DNA reads TGTGCCAGCACCGAGGGGGGACAGAGCTACGAGCAGTACTTC. Amino acids: CASTEGGQSYEQYF.

J is TRBJ1-3 and V is TRBV9, with no clear D. The CDR3 sequence is 11 residues long. V was shortened by 8 bases and J by 4 bases, with 7 bases between the two germline ends. Germline V CDR1 and CDR2: SGDLS, YYNGEE. CDR3 loop: CASSTGNTIYF. CDR3 coding DNA: TGTGCCAGTTCAACAGGAAACACCATATATTTT.

The chain uses TRBV5-4 and TRBJ2-3, with D possibly TRBD2 on 5 matching bases. Germline CDR1 is SGHNT and CDR2 is YYREEE (reference sequence). The CDR3 sequence is 14 residues long. V was shortened by 6 bases and J by 2 bases, with 13 bases between the two germline ends. The CDR3 region is CASTTAGNTDTQYF. The DNA for the CDR3 is TGTGCCAGCACCACCGCCGGGAACACAGATACGCAGTATTTT.

CDR3 in amino acids: CASSRTRPTDTQYF. The CDR3, as DNA: TGTGCCAGCAGCCGGACAAGACCCACAGATACGCAGTATTTT. The J gene is TRBJ2-3, the V gene TRBV7-9; tentatively, D is TRBD1 (5 bases). The V end was cut by 5 bases, the J end by 2 bases, with 11 bases between. Germline lookup yields CDR1 SEHNR and CDR2 FQNEAQ (reference sequence). The CDR3 covers 14 residues. The full variable domain, in which reference TRBV7-9 and TRBJ2-3 provide the parts outside the CDR3, is DTGVSQNPRHKITKRGQNVTFRCDPISEHNRLYWYRQTLGQGPEFLTYFQNEAQLEKSRLLSDRFSAERPKGSFSTLEIQRTEQGDSAMYLCASSRTRPTDTQYFGPGTRLTVL.

J is TRBJ2-3 and V is TRBV2; 10 positions match TRBD1. V trimming: 9 bases; J trimming: 5 bases; junction bases outside the gene matches: 5. This CDR3 is built from 13 residues. Per germline, CDR1 SNHLY and CDR2 FYNNEI. CDR3 sequence reads: CASGQGEGDTQYF. For the CDR3, the DNA is TGTGCCAGTGGACAGGGGGAGGGAGATACGCAGTATTTT.